Shown below are 22 T cell receptor beta chains from a single sample sequenced in a study of cytomegalovirus exposure and HLA in healthy donors. Primers for the PCR totalled 60 Vbeta and 13 Jbeta. TCRdb's copy holds only in-frame clones and misses some; the assay was immunoSEQ multiplex PCR. This table holds approximately 170,000 clones, 80% to 90% found once. The sample consisted of PBMCs. The receptor source for this set is a young woman in good health and CMV-seronegative.

This clone was seen a few times. The chain couples TRBV6-4 to TRBJ2-6; no clear D gene. Deletions cut 5 bases from V and 0 bases from J, with 5 bases between. Germline-derived CDR1 and CDR2 are MRHNA and SNTAGT. This CDR3 is built from 14 residues. This CDR3 reads CASSPLSGANVLTF. CDR3 nucleotides: TGTGCCAGCAGTCCCCTCTCTGGGGCCAACGTCCTGACTTTC.

This clone occurred once. The V and J genes are TRBV6-1 and TRBJ1-3; TRBD1 is a possible D gene (5 bases). Germline CDR1 MNHNS, CDR2 SASEGT. CDR3 length: 14 residues. V lost 4 bases, J lost 8 bases, and 15 bases lay in between. The CDR3 nucleotides are TGTGCCAGCAGTGGGAGTCAGGGTATAGACACCATATATTTT. This translates into CASSGSQGIDTIYF.

The chain has TRBV14 and TRBJ2-7; no firm D call. The CDR3 is 14 amino acids. V lost 6 bases, J lost 0 bases, and 12 bases lay in between. Germline-derived CDR1 and CDR2 are SGHDN and FVKESK. This CDR3 reads CASSSSTSSYEQYF. CDR3 DNA: TGTGCCAGCAGTAGTTCGACTTCCTCCTACGAGCAGTACTTC.

This chain joins TRBV6-1 and TRBJ1-2; TRBD1 might be the D (6 bases). The CDR3 has 15 residues. V lost 8 bases to trimming and J lost 0 bases, with 16 bases between them. Per the germline V gene, CDR1 is MNHNS and CDR2 is SASEGT. The CDR3 reads CASGFGQSPNYGYTF. The CDR3 DNA is TGTGCCAGCGGCTTTGGACAGTCTCCTAACTATGGCTACACCTTC.

The chain is built from TRBV5-1 and TRBJ2-1; 7 nucleotides line up with TRBD2. The length of the CDR3 is 15 residues. Germline assignment: CDR1 SGHRS and CDR2 YFSETQ. V lost 0 bases to trimming and J lost 8 bases; unmatched junction nucleotides: 8. The DNA of the CDR3 is TGCGCCAGCAGCTTGGTTGCGGGAGCAGCTGATGAGCAGTTCTTC. Its translation: CASSLVAGAADEQFF.

The CDR3, as DNA: TGTGCCAGCAGTGATTCTTCTAGCGGGAGGGGTGAGACCCAGTACTTC. Its protein is CASSDSSSGRGETQYF. The chain links TRBV25-1 to TRBJ2-5; 12 nucleotides agree with TRBD2. The CDR3 covers 16 residues. V dropped 3 bases and J dropped 5; count of bases not matched to a gene: 7. CDR1 is MGHDK and CDR2 is SYGVNS in the germline V gene.

The chain recombines TRBV6-1 with TRBJ1-4; no firm D call. This CDR3 region has 18 residues. Germline V gene sequence: CDR1 MNHNS, CDR2 SASEGT. V was cut by 2 bases and J by 7 bases, with 23 bases left in between. The DNA for the CDR3 is TGTGCCAGCAGTGAACTAAGTGGCGGAATTAGGCGTGGTGAAAAACTGTTTTTT. As protein: CASSELSGGIRRGEKLFF.

The genes are TRBV19 and TRBJ1-5; 8 positions match TRBD1. This CDR3 contains 16 residues. The junction had 14 bases not matched to a gene; V was cut back by 6 bases and J by 7 bases. CDR1 is LNHDA, CDR2 SQIVND, per germline (reference sequence). CDR3 DNA sequence: TGTGCCAGTAGCCGGGGGTCAGGGGGCCCGATCCAGCCCCAGCATTTT. It is translated as CASSRGSGGPIQPQHF.

The J gene is TRBJ2-1, the V gene TRBV11-3; D might be TRBD1 (6 bases). Germline V lookup: CDR1 SGHNT, CDR2 YENEEA. CDR3 length: 15 residues. Trimming left V 8 bases short and J 0 bases short, with 14 bases between. Here the CDR3 DNA reads TGTGCCAGCGCCCCGCAGGGGAACTCCTACAATGAGCAGTTCTTC. Protein sequence: CASAPQGNSYNEQFF.

This rearrangement joins TRBV28 to TRBJ2-7, with 9 bases fitting TRBD1. The J segment lost 5 bases and the V segment lost 5 bases, leaving 10 bases of the junction unmatched. This CDR3 spans 15 amino acids. Per the germline V gene, CDR1 is MDHEN and CDR2 is SYDVKM. This CDR3 reads CASSEPGQGYHEQYF. In DNA, the CDR3 is TGTGCCAGCAGTGAACCGGGACAGGGTTACCACGAGCAGTACTTC.

V gene TRBV7-9 combines with J gene TRBJ2-5; no firm D call. The V end was cut by 3 bases, the J end by 2 bases, with 10 bases between. The germline gives CDR1 SEHNR, CDR2 FQNEAQ (reference sequence). This CDR3 region has 14 residues. CDR3 loop: CASSFGLPQETQYF. CDR3 in DNA: TGTGCCAGCAGCTTTGGGCTCCCACAAGAGACCCAGTACTTC.

This chain connects TRBV5-1 to TRBJ1-2, with D possibly matching TRBD1 (6 bases). Germline CDR1 and CDR2: SGHRS and YFSETQ. Trimming shortened V by 4 bases and J by 2 bases, and 9 bases separated the two germline ends. This CDR3 is built from 13 residues. CDR3 DNA sequence: TGCGCCAGCAGCCTCGGGACAAACTATGGCTACACCTTC. It translates to CASSLGTNYGYTF.

V and J are TRBV5-1 and TRBJ1-1; D is unresolved. The CDR3 is 14 residues long. Germline V gene data show CDR1 as SGHRS and CDR2 as YFSETQ. The V and J ends lost 5 bases and 1 base respectively, with 12 bases between them. The chain's CDR3 is CASSSIAANTEAFF. The CDR3 region has the DNA TGCGCCAGCAGTTCGATAGCAGCGAACACTGAAGCTTTCTTT.

V gene TRBV28 combines with J gene TRBJ2-3; 8 positions agree with TRBD2. The CDR3 is made up of 16 amino acids. V was pared by 7 bases and J by 6 bases, with 15 bases of the junction left unmatched. Germline V gives CDR1 MDHEN, CDR2 SYDVKM. CDR3 nucleotide sequence: TGTGCCAGCAATCAAAACTCGGCCGGGAGGGGGGATACGCAGTATTTT. Residues: CASNQNSAGRGDTQYF.

The chain carries TRBV19 and TRBJ2-5; D is unclear. Germline CDR1 and CDR2: LNHDA and SQIVND (reference sequence). This CDR3 is 13 amino acids long. The V end was cut by 4 bases, the J end by 2 bases, with 8 bases between. CDR3 protein: CASSSYFQETQYF. CDR3 DNA: TGTGCCAGTAGTAGTTACTTTCAAGAGACCCAGTACTTC.

The V call is TRBV5-1, the J call TRBJ2-1, with 9 positions matching TRBD2. Germline V gene data show CDR1 as SGHRS and CDR2 as YFSETQ. Unmatched junction bases numbered 7, after V lost 4 bases and J lost 8 bases. The CDR3 has 14 residues. The CDR3 region is CASSIAGEVDEQFF. The DNA for the CDR3 is TGCGCCAGCAGCATAGCGGGAGAAGTAGATGAGCAGTTCTTC. Full variable domain (outside the CDR3, taken from reference TRBV5-1 and TRBJ2-1): KAGVTQTPRYLIKTRGQQVTLSCSPISGHRSVSWYQQTPGQGLQFLFEYFSETQRNKGNFPGRFSGRQFSNSRSEMNVSTLELGDSALYLCASSIAGEVDEQFFGPGTRLTVL.

The chain recombines TRBV5-5 with TRBJ2-7; D gene ambiguous. Germline V CDR1 and CDR2: SGHKS, YYEKEE (reference sequence). V lost 4 bases to trimming and J lost 3 bases, with 11 bases between them. This CDR3 contains 13 residues. CDR3 loop: CASSQTDGYEQYF. CDR3 nucleotide sequence: TGTGCCAGCAGCCAAACAGATGGCTACGAGCAGTACTTC. Using reference TRBV5-5 and TRBJ2-7 for the parts outside the CDR3, the full variable domain is DAGVTQSPTHLIKTRGQQVTLRCSPISGHKSVSWYQQVLGQGPQFIFQYYEKEERGRGNFPDRFSARQFPNYSSELNVNALLLGDSALYLCASSQTDGYEQYFGPGTRLTVT.

The chain joins TRBV2 to TRBJ1-2; 8 bases align to TRBD1. The CDR3 is made up of 14 amino acids. The V and J ends lost 4 bases and 6 bases, in that order; junction bases with no gene match: 7. Germline V gene lookup returns CDR1 SNHLY and CDR2 FYNNEI. CDR3 in amino acids: CASSVETGANGYTF. Written as DNA, the CDR3 is TGTGCCAGCAGTGTTGAGACAGGGGCGAATGGCTACACCTTC.

V is TRBV4-3 and J is TRBJ2-1; TRBD2 aligns across 7 bases. Per germline, CDR1 LGHNA and CDR2 YSLEER. The CDR3 extends over 17 amino acids. The V segment lost 4 bases and the J segment 3 bases; nucleotides outside the gene matches: 12. CDR3 amino acids: CASSLNVGDYLYNEQFF. In DNA, the CDR3 is TGCGCCAGCAGCCTAAATGTTGGGGACTACCTCTACAATGAGCAGTTCTTC.

CDR3 protein: CASSLSGSTGNTIYF. CDR3 bases: TGTGCCAGCAGTTTATCAGGTTCAACTGGAAACACCATATATTTT. The chain employs TRBV28 and TRBJ1-3; D unclear. The V and J ends lost 1 base and 2 bases respectively, with 9 bases between them. This CDR3 comprises 15 residues. Germline CDR1 MDHEN, CDR2 SYDVKM.

The rearrangement joins TRBV2 to TRBJ2-7; 10 nucleotides match TRBD1. The CDR3 contains 14 residues. Germline lookup yields CDR1 SNHLY and CDR2 FYNNEI. Unmatched junction bases numbered 7, after V lost 5 bases and J lost 6 bases. DNA of the CDR3: TGTGCCAGCAGTAGGGGACAGGGGAGTAGCGAGCAGTACTTC. Translated: CASSRGQGSSEQYF.

The chain uses TRBV28 and TRBJ1-2; TRBD1 matches 8 bases. The CDR3 is 18 amino acids. Germline V gene data show CDR1 as MDHEN and CDR2 as SYDVKM. J was trimmed by 1 base and V by 7 bases; bases with no gene match: 17. CDR3 residues: CASTLGRTGLGYNYGYTF. The CDR3 coding sequence is TGTGCCAGCACCCTAGGGAGGACAGGGCTGGGGTATAACTATGGCTACACCTTC.